This T cell receptor beta chain was found in a study of regulatory T cells in long-lasting Graves disease. The study, taken as a whole, reports: TRBV28, TRBJ1-2 and TRBJ2-5 were favored in persistent disease. Persistent-disease Graves' patients showed less TCR diversity than new cases. More public clonotypes were shared by persistent patients (under 3,000) than by new patients (roughly 1,000).

This clonotype was counted at least ten times. Antigen: not known. Germline V gene sequence: CDR1 SGHAT, CDR2 FQNNGV. Germline trimming cut 5 bases from V and 7 bases from J; bases unmatched to any gene: 2. The length of the CDR3 is 13 residues. Investigators prepared the TCR beta libraries by applying iRepertoire HTBI primers and Arm-PCR of CDR3 regions. From the multiplex PCR reads, TCRdb called clonotypes with MiXCR, one entry per CDR3 protein. The sample consists of 450,000 or so distinct CDR3 sequences, roughly 23% of them appearing once. Time point described: persistent/refractory GD, antithyroid drugs over 5 years with positive TRAb. PBMCs were the source of the RNA used for TCR sequencing. Under American Thyroid Association guidelines, Graves' disease was diagnosed.

This receptor was obtained from a female donor with Graves disease. The gene calls are TRBV11-2 and TRBJ1-4; 9 nucleotides match TRBD1. Here the sequenced sample was peripheral blood mononuclear cells (PBMCs), taken when the disease was refractory, from a patient treated with antithyroid drugs. CDR3 protein: CASSRDRAEKLFF. The CDR3 region has the DNA TGTGCCAGCAGCCGGGACAGGGCTGAAAAACTGTTTTTT.